This T cell receptor (beta chain) was sequenced for a study of cytomegalovirus exposure and HLA in healthy donors. The repertoire was sequenced with immunoSEQ multiplex PCR; TCRdb's copy has only in-frame clones and lacks some. The sample consists of 150,000 to 250,000 clones, 81% of them appearing once. With regard to this clone: The antigen remains unidentified.

The donors were members of the validation cohort, which comprised 120 subjects and was separate from the first cohort of 666 subjects. Study-wide findings and caveats: One later analysis, an examination of the 120 or so validation repertoires, found that first-cohort TCR clusters tended to co-occur in them.

The V end lost 4 bases, the J end lost 4 bases, and 11 bases lay between the germline ends. CDR1 and CDR2 (germline): SGHDT, YYEEEE. The length of the CDR3 is 13 residues. Source material: PBMCs. The chain joins TRBV5-6 to TRBJ1-2; D is unresolved. This TCR was sampled from a woman in her twenties or thirties in good health and CMV-seronegative. The CDR3 region is CASSPTRSYGYTF. The CDR3 DNA is TGTGCCAGCAGCCCAACTCGATCCTATGGCTACACCTTC.